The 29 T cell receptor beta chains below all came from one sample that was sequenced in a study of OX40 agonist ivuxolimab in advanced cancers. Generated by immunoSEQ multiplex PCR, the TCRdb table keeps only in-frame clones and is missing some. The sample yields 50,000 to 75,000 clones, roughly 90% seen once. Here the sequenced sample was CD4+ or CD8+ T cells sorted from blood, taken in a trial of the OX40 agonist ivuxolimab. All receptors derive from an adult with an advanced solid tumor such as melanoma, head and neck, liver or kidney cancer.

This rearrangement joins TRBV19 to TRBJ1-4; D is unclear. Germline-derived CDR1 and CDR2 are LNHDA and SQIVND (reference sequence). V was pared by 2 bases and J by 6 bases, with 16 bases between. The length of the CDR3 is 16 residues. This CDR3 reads CASSISRWTRDEKLFF. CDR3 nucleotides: TGTGCCAGTAGTATATCCCGGTGGACGAGGGATGAAAAACTGTTTTTT.

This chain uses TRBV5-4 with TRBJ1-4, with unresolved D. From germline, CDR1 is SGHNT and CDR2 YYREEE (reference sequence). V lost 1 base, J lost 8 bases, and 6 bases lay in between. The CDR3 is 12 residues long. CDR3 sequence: CASSLLGEKLFF. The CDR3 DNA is TGTGCCAGCAGCTTGCTTGGGGAAAAACTGTTTTTT.

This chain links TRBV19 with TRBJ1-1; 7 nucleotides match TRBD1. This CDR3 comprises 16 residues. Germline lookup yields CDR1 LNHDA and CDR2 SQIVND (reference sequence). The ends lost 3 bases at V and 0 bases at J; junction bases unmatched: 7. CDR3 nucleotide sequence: TGTGCCAGTAGTATGGAGAACAGGGGTTTGAACACTGAAGCTTTCTTT. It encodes CASSMENRGLNTEAFF. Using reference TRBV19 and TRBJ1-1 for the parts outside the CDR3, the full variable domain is DGGITQSPKYLFRKEGQNVTLSCEQNLNHDAMYWYRQDPGQGLRLIYYSQIVNDFQKGDIAEGYSVSREKKESFPLTVTSAQKNPTAFYLCASSMENRGLNTEAFFGQGTRLTVV.

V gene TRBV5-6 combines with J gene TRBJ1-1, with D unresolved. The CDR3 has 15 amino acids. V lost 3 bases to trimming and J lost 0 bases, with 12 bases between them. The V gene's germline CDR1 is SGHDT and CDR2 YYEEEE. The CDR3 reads CASSSSRGMNTEAFF. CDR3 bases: TGTGCCAGCAGCTCTTCGCGGGGAATGAACACTGAAGCTTTCTTT.

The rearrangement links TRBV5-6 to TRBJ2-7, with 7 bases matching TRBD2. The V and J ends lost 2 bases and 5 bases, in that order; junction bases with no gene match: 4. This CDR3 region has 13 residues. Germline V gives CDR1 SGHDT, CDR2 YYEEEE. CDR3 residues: CASSFGRGDEQYF. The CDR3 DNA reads TGTGCCAGCAGCTTTGGTCGGGGGGACGAGCAGTACTTC.

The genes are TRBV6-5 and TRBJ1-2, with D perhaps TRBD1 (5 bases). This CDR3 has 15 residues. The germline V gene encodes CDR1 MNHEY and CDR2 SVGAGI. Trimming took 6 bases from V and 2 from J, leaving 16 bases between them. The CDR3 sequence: CASRPEGSANYGYTF. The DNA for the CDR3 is TGTGCCAGCAGACCCGAGGGGTCGGCGAACTATGGCTACACCTTC.

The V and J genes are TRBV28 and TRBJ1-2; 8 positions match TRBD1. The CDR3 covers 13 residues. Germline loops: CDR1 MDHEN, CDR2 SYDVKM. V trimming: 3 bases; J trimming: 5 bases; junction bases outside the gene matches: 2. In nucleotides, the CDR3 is TGTGCCAGCAGTTTTAGGACAGGGTATGGCTACACCTTC. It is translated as CASSFRTGYGYTF.

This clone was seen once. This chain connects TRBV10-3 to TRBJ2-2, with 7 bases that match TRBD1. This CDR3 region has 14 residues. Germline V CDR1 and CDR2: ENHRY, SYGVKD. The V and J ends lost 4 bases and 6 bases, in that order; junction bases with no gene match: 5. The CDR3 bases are TGTGCCATCAGTGCCCCTCAGGGGGCCGGGGAGCTGTTTTTT. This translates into CAISAPQGAGELFF.

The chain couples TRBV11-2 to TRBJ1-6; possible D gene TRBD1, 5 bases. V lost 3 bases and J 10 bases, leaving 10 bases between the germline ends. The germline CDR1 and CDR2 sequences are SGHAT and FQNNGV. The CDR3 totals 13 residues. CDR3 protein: CASSLLEGSPLHF. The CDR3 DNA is TGTGCCAGCAGCTTGCTTGAGGGGTCACCCCTCCACTTT.

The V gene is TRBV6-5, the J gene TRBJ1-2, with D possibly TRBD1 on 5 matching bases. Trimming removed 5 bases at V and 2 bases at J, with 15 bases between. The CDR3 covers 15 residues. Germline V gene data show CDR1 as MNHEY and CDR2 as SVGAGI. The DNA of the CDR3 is TGTGCCAGCAGTCATTTCGAGACAGCAAACTATGGCTACACCTTC. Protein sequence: CASSHFETANYGYTF.

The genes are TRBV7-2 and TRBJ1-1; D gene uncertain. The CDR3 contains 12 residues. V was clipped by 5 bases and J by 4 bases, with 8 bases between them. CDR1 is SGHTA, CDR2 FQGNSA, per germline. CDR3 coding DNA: TGTGCCAGCAGCCCGTCGGGCACTGAAGCTTTCTTT. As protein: CASSPSGTEAFF.

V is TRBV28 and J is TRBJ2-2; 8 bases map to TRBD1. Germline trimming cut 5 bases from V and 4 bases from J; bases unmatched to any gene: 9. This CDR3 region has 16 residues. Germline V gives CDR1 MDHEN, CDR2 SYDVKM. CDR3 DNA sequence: TGTGCCAGCAGTGCCAGACAGGGGTGGGGCACCGGGGAGCTGTTTTTT. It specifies CASSARQGWGTGELFF. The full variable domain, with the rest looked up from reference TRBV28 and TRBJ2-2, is DVKVTQSSRYLVKRTGEKVFLECVQDMDHENMFWYRQDPGLGLRLIYFSYDVKMKEKGDIPEGYSVSREKKERFSLILESASTNQTSMYLCASSARQGWGTGELFFGEGSRLTVL.

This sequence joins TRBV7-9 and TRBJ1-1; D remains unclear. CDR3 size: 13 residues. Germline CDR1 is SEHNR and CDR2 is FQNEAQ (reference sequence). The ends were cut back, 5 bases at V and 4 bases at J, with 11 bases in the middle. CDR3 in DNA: TGTGCCAGCAGCGACCCCGAAGGCACTGAAGCTTTCTTT. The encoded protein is CASSDPEGTEAFF.

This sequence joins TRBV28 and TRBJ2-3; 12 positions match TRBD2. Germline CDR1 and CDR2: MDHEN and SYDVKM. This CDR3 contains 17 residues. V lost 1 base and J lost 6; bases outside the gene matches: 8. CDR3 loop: CASSLSIILAGGDTQYF. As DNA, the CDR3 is TGTGCCAGCAGTTTATCGATTATACTAGCGGGGGGTGATACGCAGTATTTT.

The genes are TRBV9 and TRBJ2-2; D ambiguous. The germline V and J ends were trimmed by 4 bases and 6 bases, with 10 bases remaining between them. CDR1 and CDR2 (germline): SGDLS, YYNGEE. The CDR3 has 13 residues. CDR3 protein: CASSPLGAGELFF. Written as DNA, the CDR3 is TGTGCCAGCAGCCCCCTAGGCGCCGGGGAGCTGTTTTTT.

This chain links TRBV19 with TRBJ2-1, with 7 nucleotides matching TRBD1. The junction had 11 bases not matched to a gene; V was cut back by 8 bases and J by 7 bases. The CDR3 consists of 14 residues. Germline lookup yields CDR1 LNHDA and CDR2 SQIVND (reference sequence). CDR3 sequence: CASSLQGTGNEQFF. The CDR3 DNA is TGTGCCAGTTCTTTACAGGGGACGGGAAATGAGCAGTTCTTC.

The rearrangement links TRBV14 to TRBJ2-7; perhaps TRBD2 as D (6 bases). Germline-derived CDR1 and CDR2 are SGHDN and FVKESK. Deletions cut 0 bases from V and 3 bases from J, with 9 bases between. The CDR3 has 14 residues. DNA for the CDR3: TGTGCCAGCAGCCAAGATCCGCGGGGCTACGAGCAGTACTTC. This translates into CASSQDPRGYEQYF.

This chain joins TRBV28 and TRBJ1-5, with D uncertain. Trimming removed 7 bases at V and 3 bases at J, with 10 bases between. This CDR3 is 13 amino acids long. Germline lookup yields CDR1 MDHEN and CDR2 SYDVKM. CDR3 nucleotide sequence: TGTGCCAGCAAAGGACCCAACAATCAGCCCCAGCATTTT. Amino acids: CASKGPNNQPQHF.

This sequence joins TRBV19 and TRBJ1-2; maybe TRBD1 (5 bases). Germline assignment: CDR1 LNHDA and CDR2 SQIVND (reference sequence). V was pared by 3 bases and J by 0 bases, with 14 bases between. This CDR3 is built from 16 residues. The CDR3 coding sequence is TGTGCCAGTAGTATCGTTCTCCAGGGCCCTAACTATGGCTACACCTTC. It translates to CASSIVLQGPNYGYTF.

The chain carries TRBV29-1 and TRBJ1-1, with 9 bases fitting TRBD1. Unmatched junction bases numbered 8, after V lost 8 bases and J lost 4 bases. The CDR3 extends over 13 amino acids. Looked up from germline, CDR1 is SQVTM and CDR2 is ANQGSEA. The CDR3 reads CSFRQGEGTEAFF. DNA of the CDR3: TGCAGCTTCCGACAGGGGGAGGGCACTGAAGCTTTCTTT.

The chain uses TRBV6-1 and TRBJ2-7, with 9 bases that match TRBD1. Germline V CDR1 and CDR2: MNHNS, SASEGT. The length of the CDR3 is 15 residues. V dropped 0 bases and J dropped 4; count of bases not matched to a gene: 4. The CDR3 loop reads CASSEAGQGPYEQYF. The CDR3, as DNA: TGTGCCAGCAGTGAAGCCGGACAGGGGCCGTACGAGCAGTACTTC.

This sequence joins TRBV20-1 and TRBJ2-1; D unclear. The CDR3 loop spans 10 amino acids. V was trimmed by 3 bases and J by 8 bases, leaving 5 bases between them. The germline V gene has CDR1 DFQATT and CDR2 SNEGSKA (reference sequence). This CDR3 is CSASGDEQFF. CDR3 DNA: TGCAGTGCTAGCGGCGATGAGCAGTTCTTC.

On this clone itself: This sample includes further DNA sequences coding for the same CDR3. CDR3 in DNA: TGCGCCAGCAGCCGTACCCGGGACAGCGTCTCCTACGAGCAGTACTTC. It codes for CASSRTRDSVSYEQYF. The chain employs TRBV4-1 and TRBJ2-7; 7 nucleotides match TRBD1. The CDR3 length is 16 residues. V was pared by 4 bases and J by 0 bases, with 9 bases of the junction left unmatched. Germline V gene sequence: CDR1 MGHRA, CDR2 YSYEKL.

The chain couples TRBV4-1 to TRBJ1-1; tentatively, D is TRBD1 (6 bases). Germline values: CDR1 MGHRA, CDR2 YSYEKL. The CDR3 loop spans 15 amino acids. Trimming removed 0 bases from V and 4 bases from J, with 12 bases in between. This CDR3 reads CASSQDQGWGTEAFF. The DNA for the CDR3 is TGCGCCAGCAGCCAAGATCAGGGGTGGGGCACTGAAGCTTTCTTT.

The CDR3 coding sequence is TGTGCCAGCAGTTACTCGGAGGCACCCCCGGGTGAGCAGTACTTC. Translation: CASSYSEAPPGEQYF. The chain is built from TRBV6-6 and TRBJ2-7, with D tentatively TRBD2 (5 bases). The V gene's germline CDR1 is MNHNY and CDR2 SVGAGI (reference sequence). The CDR3 covers 15 residues. Trimming pared 0 bases from V and 7 bases from J, leaving 16 bases between.

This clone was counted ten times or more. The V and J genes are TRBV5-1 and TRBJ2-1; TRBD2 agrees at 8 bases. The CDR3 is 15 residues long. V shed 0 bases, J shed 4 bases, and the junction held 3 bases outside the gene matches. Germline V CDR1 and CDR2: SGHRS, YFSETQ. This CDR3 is CASSLEAGAYNEQFF. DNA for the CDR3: TGCGCCAGCAGCTTGGAAGCGGGGGCATACAATGAGCAGTTCTTC.

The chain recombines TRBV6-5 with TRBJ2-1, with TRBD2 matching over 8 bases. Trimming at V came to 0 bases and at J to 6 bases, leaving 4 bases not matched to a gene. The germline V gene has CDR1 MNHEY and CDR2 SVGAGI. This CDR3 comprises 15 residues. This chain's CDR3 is CASSYSSGGLNEQFF. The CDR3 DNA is TGTGCCAGCAGTTACTCATCGGGGGGGCTCAATGAGCAGTTCTTC.

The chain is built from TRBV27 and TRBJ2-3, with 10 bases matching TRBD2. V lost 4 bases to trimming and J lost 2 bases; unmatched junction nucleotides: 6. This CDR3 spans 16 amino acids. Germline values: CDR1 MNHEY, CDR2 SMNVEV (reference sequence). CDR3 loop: CASSSTLAGATDTQYF. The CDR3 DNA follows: TGTGCCAGCAGTTCGACCCTAGCGGGGGCCACAGATACGCAGTATTTT.

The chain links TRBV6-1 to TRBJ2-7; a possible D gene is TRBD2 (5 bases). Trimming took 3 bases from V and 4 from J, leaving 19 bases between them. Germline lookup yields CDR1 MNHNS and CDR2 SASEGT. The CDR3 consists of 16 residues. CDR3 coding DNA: TGTGCCAGCAGTGACCCCGGAAGGGCGACGGGGTACGAGCAGTACTTC. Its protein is CASSDPGRATGYEQYF.